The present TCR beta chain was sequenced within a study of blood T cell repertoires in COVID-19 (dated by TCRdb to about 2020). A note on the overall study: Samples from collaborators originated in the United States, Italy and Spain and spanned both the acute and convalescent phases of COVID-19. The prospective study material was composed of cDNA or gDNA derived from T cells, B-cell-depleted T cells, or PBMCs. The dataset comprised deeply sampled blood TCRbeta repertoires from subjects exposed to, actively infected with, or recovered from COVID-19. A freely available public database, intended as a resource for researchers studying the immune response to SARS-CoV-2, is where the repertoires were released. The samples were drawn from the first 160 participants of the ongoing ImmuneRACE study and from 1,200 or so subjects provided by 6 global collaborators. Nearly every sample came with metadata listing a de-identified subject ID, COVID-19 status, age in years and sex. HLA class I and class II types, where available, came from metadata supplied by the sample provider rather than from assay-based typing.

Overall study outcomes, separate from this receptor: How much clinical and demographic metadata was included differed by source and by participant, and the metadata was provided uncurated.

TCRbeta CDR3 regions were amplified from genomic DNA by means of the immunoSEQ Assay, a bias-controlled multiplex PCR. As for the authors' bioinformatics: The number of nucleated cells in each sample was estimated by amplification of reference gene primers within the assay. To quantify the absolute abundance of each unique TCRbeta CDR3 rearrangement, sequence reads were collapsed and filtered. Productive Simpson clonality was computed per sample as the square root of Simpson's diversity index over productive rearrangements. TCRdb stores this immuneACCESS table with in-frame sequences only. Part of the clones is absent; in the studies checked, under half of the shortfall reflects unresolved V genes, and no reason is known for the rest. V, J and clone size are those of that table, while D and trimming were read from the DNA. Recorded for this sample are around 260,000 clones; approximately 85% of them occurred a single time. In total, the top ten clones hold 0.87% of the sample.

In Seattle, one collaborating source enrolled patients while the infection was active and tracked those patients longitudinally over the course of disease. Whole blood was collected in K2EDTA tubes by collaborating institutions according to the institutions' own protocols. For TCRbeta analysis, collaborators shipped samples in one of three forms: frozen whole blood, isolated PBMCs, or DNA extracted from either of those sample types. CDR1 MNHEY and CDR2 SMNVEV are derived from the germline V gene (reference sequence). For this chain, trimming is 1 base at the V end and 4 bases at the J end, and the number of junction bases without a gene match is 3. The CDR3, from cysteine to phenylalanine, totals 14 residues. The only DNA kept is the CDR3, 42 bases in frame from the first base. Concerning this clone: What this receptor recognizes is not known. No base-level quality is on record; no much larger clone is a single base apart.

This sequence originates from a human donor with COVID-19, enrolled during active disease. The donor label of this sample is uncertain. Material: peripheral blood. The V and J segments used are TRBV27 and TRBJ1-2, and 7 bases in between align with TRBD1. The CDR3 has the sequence CASSLWRTGYGYTF. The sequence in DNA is TGTGCCAGCAGTTTATGGCGGACAGGCTATGGCTACACCTTC.